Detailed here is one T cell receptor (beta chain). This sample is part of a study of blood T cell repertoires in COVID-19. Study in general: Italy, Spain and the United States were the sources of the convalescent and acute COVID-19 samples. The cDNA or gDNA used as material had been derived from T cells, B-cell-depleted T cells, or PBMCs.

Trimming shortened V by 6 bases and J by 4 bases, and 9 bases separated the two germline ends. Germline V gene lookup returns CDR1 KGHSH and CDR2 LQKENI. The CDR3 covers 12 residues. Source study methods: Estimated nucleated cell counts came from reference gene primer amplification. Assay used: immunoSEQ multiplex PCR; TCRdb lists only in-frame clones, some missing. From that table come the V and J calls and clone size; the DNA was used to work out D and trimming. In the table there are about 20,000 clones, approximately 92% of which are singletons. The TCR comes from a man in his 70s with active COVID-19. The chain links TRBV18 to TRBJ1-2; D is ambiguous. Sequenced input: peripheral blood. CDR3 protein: CASSKNSYGYTF. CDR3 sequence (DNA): TGTGCCAGCTCCAAAAATTCCTATGGCTACACCTTC.